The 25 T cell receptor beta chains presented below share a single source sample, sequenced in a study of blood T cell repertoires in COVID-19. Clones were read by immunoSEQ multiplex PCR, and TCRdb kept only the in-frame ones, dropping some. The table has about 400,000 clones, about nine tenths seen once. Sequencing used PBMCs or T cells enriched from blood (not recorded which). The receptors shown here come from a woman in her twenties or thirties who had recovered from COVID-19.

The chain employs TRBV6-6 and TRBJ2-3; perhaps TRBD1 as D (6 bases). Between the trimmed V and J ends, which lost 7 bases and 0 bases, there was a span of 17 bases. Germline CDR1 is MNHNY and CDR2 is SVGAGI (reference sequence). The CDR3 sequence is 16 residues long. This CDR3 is CASTRHRTVSTDTQYF. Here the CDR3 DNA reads TGTGCCAGCACGCGTCATCGGACAGTTAGCACAGATACGCAGTATTTT.

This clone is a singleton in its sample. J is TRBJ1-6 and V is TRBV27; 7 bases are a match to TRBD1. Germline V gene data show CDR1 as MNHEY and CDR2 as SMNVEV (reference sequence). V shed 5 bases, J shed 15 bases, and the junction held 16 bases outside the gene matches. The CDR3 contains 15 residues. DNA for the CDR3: TGTGCCAGCAGTGACCGACAGGGACTAGCCCTTTACCTCCACTTT. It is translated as CASSDRQGLALYLHF.

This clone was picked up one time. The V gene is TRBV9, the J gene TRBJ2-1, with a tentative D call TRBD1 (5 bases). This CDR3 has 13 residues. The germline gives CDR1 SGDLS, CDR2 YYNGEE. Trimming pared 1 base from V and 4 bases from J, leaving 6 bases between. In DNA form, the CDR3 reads TGTGCCAGCAGCGTAACAGGATACAATGAGCAGTTCTTC. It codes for CASSVTGYNEQFF.

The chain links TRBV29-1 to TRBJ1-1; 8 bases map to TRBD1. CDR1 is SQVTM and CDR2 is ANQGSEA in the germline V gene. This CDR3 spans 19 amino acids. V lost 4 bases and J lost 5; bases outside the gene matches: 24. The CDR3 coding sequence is TGCAGCGTTGGTTGGGCAGGGGGCGAAAACTCGGTCGGGAGGACTGAAGCTTTCTTT. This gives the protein CSVGWAGGENSVGRTEAFF.

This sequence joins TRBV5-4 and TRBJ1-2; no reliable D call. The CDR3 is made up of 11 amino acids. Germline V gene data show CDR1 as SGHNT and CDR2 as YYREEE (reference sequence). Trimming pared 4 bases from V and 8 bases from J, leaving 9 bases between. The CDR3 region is CASSGRWGYTF. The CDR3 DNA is TGTGCCAGCAGCGGGAGGTGGGGCTACACCTTC.

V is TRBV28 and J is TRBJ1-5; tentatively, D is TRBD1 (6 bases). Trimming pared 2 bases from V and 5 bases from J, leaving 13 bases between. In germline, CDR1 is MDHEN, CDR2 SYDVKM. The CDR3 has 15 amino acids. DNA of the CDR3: TGTGCCAGCAGTTTAAGGGGGTTGTCGGATCAGCCCCAGCATTTT. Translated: CASSLRGLSDQPQHF.

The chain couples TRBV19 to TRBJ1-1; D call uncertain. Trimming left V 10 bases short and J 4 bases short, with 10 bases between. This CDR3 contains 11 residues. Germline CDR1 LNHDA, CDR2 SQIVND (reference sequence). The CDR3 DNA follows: TGTGCCATCGTTTCCCGCACTGAAGCTTTCTTT. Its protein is CAIVSRTEAFF. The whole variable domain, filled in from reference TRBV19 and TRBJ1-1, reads DGGITQSPKYLFRKEGQNVTLSCEQNLNHDAMYWYRQDPGQGLRLIYYSQIVNDFQKGDIAEGYSVSREKKESFPLTVTSAQKNPTAFYLCAIVSRTEAFFGQGTRLTVV.

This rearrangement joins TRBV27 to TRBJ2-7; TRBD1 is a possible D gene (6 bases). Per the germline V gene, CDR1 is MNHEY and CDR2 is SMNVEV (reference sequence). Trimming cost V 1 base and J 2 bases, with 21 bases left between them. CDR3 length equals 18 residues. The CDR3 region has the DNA TGTGCCAGCAGTTTATTCTACAGGGCCGAAATACACACCTACGAGCAGTACTTC. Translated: CASSLFYRAEIHTYEQYF.

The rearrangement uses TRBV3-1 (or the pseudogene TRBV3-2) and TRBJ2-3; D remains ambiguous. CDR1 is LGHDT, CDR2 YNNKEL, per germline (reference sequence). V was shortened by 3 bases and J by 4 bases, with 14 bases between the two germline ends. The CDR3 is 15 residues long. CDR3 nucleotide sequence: TGTGCCAGCAGCCAGAGCCCCGTAAGTTCAGATACGCAGTATTTT. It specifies CASSQSPVSSDTQYF.

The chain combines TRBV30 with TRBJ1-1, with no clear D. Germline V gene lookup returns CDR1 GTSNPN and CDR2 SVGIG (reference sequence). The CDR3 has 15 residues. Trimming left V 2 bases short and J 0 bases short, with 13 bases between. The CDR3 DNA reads TGTGCCTGGAGTAGTGTGGCCCTGCTGAACACTGAAGCTTTCTTT. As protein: CAWSSVALLNTEAFF.

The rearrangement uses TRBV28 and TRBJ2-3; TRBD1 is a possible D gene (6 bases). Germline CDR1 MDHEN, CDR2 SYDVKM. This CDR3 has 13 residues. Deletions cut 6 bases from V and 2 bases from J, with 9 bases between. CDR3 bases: TGTGCCAGCAGAGGGGGACCCACAGATACGCAGTATTTT. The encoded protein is CASRGGPTDTQYF.

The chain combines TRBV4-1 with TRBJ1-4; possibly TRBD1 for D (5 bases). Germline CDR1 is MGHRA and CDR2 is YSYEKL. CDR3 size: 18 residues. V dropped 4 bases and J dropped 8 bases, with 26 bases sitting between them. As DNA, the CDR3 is TGCGCCAGCAGCCTAGTAATGGGGGGAGGAGGGCTTGACGAAAAACTGTTTTTT. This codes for CASSLVMGGGGLDEKLFF.

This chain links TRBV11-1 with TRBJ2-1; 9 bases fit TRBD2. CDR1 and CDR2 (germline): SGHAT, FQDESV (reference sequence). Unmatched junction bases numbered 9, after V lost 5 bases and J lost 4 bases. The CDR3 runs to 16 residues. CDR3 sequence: CASSQKGTSPYNEQFF. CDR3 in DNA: TGTGCCAGCAGCCAAAAGGGGACTAGCCCATACAATGAGCAGTTCTTC.

CDR3 amino acids: CASSSGQGITEAFF. The CDR3 DNA reads TGTGCCAGCAGCTCCGGACAGGGTATCACTGAAGCTTTCTTT. This sequence joins TRBV11-1 and TRBJ1-1, with 8 bases that match TRBD1. V was pared by 4 bases and J by 4 bases, with 5 bases of the junction left unmatched. Germline CDR1 SGHAT, CDR2 FQDESV (reference sequence). CDR3 length equals 14 residues.

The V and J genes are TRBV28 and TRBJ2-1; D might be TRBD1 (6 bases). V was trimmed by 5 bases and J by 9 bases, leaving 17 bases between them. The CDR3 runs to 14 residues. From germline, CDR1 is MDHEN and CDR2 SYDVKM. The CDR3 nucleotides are TGTGCCAGCAGTCTGGGTCACAGGGCCTCTGAGCAGTTCTTC. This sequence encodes CASSLGHRASEQFF.

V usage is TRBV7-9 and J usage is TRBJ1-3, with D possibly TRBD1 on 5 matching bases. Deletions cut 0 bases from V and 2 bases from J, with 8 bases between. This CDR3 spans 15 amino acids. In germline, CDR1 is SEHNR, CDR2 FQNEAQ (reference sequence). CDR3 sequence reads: CASSLASGTGNTIYF. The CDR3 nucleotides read TGTGCCAGCAGCTTAGCATCAGGGACTGGAAACACCATATATTTT.

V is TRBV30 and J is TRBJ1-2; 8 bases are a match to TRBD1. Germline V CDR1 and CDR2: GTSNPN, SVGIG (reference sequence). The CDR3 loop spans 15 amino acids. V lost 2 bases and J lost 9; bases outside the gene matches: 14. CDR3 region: CAWSPTQGAPLRYTF. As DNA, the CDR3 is TGTGCCTGGAGTCCAACCCAGGGGGCCCCCCTTCGCTACACCTTC.

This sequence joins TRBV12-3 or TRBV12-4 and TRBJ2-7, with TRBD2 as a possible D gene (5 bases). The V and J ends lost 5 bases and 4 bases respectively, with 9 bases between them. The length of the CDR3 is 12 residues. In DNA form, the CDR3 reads TGTGCCAGCAGTCGAGGGCTTTACGAGCAGTACTTC. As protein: CASSRGLYEQYF.

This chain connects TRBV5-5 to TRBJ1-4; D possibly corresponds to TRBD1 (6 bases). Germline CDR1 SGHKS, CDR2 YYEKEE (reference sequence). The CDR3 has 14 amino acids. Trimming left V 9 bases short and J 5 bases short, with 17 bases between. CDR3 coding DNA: TGTGCCACCTCCCCGGGACAAACAAATGAAAAACTGTTTTTT. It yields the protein CATSPGQTNEKLFF.

CDR3 nucleotide sequence: TGCGCCAGCAGCCAAGAATCCCTAGCGACGAATGAGCAGTTCTTC. This codes for CASSQESLATNEQFF. The chain combines TRBV4-1 with TRBJ2-1, with D possibly TRBD2 on 6 matching bases. There are 15 residues in the CDR3. The germline V gene has CDR1 MGHRA and CDR2 YSYEKL. Trimming removed 0 bases from V and 7 bases from J, with 13 bases in between.

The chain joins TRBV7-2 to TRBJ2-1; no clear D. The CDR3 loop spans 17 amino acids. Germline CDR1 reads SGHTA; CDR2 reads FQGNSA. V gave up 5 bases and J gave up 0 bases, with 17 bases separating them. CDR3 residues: CASSPRGISSSYNEQFF. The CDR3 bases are TGTGCCAGCAGCCCCAGAGGAATTTCTAGCTCCTACAATGAGCAGTTCTTC.

The CDR3 DNA reads as TGTGCCAGCAGCTTAGTGGGGGGGCGAGATTATAATTCACCCCTCCACTTT. Translating it yields CASSLVGGRDYNSPLHF. This chain links TRBV7-2 with TRBJ1-6; a possible D gene is TRBD1 (6 bases). V lost 1 base, J lost 4 bases, and 14 bases lay in between. In germline, CDR1 is SGHTA, CDR2 FQGNSA. The CDR3 totals 17 residues.

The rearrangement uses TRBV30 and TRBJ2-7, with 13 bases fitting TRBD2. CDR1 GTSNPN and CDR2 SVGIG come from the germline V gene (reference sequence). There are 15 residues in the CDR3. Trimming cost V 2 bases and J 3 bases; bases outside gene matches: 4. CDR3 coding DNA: TGTGCCTGGAGTAAAGGACTAGCGGGAGTCTACGAGCAGTACTTC. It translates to CAWSKGLAGVYEQYF.

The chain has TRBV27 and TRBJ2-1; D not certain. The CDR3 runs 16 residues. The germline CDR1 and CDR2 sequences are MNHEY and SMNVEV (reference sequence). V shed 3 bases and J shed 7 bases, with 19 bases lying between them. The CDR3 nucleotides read TGTGCCAGCAGTTTCTTGTCCGTGTCGACTGATAATGAGCAGTTCTTC. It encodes CASSFLSVSTDNEQFF.

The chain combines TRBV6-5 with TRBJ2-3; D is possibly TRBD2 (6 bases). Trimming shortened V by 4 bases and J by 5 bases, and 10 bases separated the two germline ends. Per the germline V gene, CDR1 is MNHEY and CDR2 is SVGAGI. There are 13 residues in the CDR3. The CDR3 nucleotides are TGTGCCAGCAGTTTTTCCGGGGGAGATACGCAGTATTTT. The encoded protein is CASSFSGGDTQYF.